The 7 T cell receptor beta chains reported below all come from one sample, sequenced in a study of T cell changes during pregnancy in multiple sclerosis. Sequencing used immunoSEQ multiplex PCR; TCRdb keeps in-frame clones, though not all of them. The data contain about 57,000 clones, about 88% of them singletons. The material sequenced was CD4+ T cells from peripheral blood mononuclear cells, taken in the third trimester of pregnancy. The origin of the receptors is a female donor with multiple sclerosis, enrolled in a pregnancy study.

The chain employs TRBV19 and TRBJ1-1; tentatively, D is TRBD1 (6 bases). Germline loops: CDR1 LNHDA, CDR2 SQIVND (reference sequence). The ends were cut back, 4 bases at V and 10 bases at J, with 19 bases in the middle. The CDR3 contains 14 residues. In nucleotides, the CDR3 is TGTGCCAGTAGTAATCGGCCCTCGGGCAGGGGAGCTTTCTTT. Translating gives CASSNRPSGRGAFF.

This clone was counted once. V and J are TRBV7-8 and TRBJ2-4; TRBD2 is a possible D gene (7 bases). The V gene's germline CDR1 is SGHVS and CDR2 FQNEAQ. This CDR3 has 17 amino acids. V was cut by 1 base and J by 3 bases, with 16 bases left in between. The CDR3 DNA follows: TGTGCCAGCAGCTTAGGCAAGGGGGGGCAAAGCAAAAACATTCAGTACTTC. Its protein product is CASSLGKGGQSKNIQYF.

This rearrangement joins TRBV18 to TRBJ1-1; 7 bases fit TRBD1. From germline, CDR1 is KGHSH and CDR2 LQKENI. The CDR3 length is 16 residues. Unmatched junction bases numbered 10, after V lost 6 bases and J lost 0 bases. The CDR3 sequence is CASSRDRMGMNTEAFF. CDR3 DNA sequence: TGTGCCAGCTCGCGGGACAGAATGGGCATGAACACTGAAGCTTTCTTT.

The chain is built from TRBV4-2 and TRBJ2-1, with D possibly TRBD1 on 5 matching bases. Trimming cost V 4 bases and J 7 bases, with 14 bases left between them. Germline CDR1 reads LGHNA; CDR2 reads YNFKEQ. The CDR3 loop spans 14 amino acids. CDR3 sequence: CASSPESGPNEQFF. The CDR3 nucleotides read TGTGCCAGCAGCCCTGAGTCAGGGCCTAATGAGCAGTTCTTC.

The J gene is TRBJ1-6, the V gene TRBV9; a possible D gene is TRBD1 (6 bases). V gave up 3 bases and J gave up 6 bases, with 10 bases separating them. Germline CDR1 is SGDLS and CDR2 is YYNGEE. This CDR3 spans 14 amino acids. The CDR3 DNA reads TGTGCCAGCAGCGCCGACAGGAGTAATTCACCCCTCCACTTT. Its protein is CASSADRSNSPLHF.

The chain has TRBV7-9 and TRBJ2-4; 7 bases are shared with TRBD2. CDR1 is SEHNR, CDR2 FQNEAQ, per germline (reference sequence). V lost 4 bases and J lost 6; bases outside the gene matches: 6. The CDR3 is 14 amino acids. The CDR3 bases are TGTGCCAGCAGCTCCTGGGAGGGAGGAAACATTCAGTACTTC. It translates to CASSSWEGGNIQYF.

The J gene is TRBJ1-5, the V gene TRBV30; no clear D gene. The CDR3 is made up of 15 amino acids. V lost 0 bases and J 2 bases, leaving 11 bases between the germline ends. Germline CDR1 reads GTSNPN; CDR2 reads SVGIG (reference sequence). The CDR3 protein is CAWSVAGGGNQPQHF. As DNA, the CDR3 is TGTGCCTGGAGTGTGGCGGGTGGCGGCAATCAGCCCCAGCATTTT. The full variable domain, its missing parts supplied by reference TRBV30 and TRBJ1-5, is SQTIHQWPATLVQPVGSPLSLECTVEGTSNPNLYWYRQAAGRGLQLLFYSVGIGQISSEVPQNLSASRPQDRQFILSSKKLLLSDSGFYLCAWSVAGGGNQPQHFGDGTRLSIL.